The subject of this entry is one T cell receptor beta chain. TCRdb keeps only in-frame clones here, not all; method: immunoSEQ multiplex PCR. The profile shows about 99,000 clones, 86% of them singletons. These data belong to a study of blood T cell repertoires in COVID-19. For the study at large: Nucleic acid was either cDNA or gDNA, and it came from T cells, B-cell-depleted T cells, or PBMCs.

CDR3 length equals 15 residues. V was clipped by 6 bases and J by 6 bases; unmatched bases: 14. Germline V CDR1 and CDR2: KGHSH, LQKENI. The receptor was isolated from a woman aged 55-70 years in a cohort sampled during active or convalescent COVID-19. The chain combines TRBV18 with TRBJ2-7; 7 bases agree with TRBD1. The specimen sequenced was peripheral blood. CDR3 protein: CASSPKDRVNAEQYF. DNA of the CDR3: TGTGCCAGCTCGCCGAAAGACAGGGTAAATGCCGAGCAGTACTTC.